The 3 T cell receptor beta chains presented below share a single source sample, sequenced in a study of STAT5B mutations in CD4+ large granular lymphocyte leukemia. Sequenced by immunoSEQ multiplex PCR; TCRdb stores in-frame clones only, minus some. Among around 21,000 clones, around 81% were seen once, and the ten largest hold 0.35% to 0.45%. What was sequenced was CD4+ T cells from blood buffy coats. These receptors came from a human donor in good health.

V usage is TRBV2 and J usage is TRBJ2-5; 8 bases line up with TRBD1. The CDR3 is 12 amino acids. Germline CDR1 is SNHLY and CDR2 is FYNNEI. Germline trimming cut 7 bases from V and 5 bases from J; bases unmatched to any gene: 3. The CDR3 is CASIDRGETQYF. DNA of the CDR3: TGTGCCAGCATTGACAGGGGCGAGACCCAGTACTTC.

This clone was picked up a small number of times. The V gene is TRBV19, the J gene TRBJ1-1, with 7 bases matching TRBD1. Germline V gene lookup returns CDR1 LNHDA and CDR2 SQIVND (reference sequence). The CDR3 extends over 14 amino acids. After removal of 8 bases from V and 1 base from J, the junction contained 7 bases not matched to a gene. CDR3 nucleotides: TGTGCCAGTCACCAGGGGGTTGAGAACACTGAAGCTTTCTTT. This codes for CASHQGVENTEAFF.

This clone was observed a single time. The genes are TRBV2 and TRBJ2-3; 9 bases are shared with TRBD2. The CDR3 extends over 17 amino acids. The germline gives CDR1 SNHLY, CDR2 FYNNEI. V gave up 7 bases and J gave up 5 bases; unmatched junction bases: 16. CDR3 DNA sequence: TGTGCCAGCAAACCTCCGGCTTTAGCGGGAGTGGGAGATACGCAGTATTTT. It codes for CASKPPALAGVGDTQYF.